One sample yielded the 22 T cell receptor beta chains listed below, sequenced in a study of blood T cell repertoires in COVID-19. Sequencing used immunoSEQ multiplex PCR; TCRdb keeps in-frame clones, though not all of them. The data contain around 300,000 clones, 80% to 90% of them singletons. The sequencing input was PBMCs or T cells enriched from blood (not recorded which). The receptors come from a woman under 30 who had recovered from COVID-19.

The V and J genes are TRBV6-5 and TRBJ2-7; D not certain. This CDR3 is 14 amino acids long. V shed 8 bases and J shed 1 base, with 15 bases lying between them. Germline CDR1 MNHEY, CDR2 SVGAGI. Written as DNA, the CDR3 is TGTGCCAGCCAAGCTGAGCCGCCGTCCTACGAGCAGTACTTC. This encodes CASQAEPPSYEQYF.

J is TRBJ2-1 and V is TRBV5-1; 10 bases map to TRBD2. Germline V gene sequence: CDR1 SGHRS, CDR2 YFSETQ. V shed 1 base, J shed 9 bases, and the junction held 4 bases outside the gene matches. The CDR3 length is 14 residues. The CDR3 DNA sequence: TGCGCCAGCAGCTTGCAAAGCGGGGGGGGTGAGCAGTTCTTC. Protein sequence: CASSLQSGGGEQFF.

V gene TRBV6-5 combines with J gene TRBJ2-5; a weak D match, TRBD1 (5 bases). The V gene's germline CDR1 is MNHEY and CDR2 SVGAGI. The CDR3 sequence is 15 residues long. Trimming removed 6 bases at V and 4 bases at J, with 18 bases between. Here the CDR3 DNA reads TGTGCCAGCAGCCGTCCTAGTTCAGGGCTAGAGACCCAGTACTTC. Amino acid sequence: CASSRPSSGLETQYF.

CDR3 bases: TGTGCCAGCAGTTACTCGTCAAGCGTCACCGGGGAGCTGTTTTTT. Residues: CASSYSSSVTGELFF. This chain uses TRBV6-5 with TRBJ2-2; D ambiguous. The CDR3 runs to 15 residues. CDR1 is MNHEY and CDR2 is SVGAGI in the germline V gene. Between the trimmed V and J ends, which lost 0 bases and 4 bases, there was a span of 9 bases.

The CDR3 loop reads CAWKDRGSSPLHF. In DNA, the CDR3 is TGTGCCTGGAAGGACAGGGGAAGTTCACCCCTCCACTTT. This chain joins TRBV30 and TRBJ1-6; 9 bases agree with TRBD1. Germline V gives CDR1 GTSNPN, CDR2 SVGIG (reference sequence). V dropped 4 bases and J dropped 9; count of bases not matched to a gene: 4. The CDR3 sequence is 13 residues long. Filled out from reference TRBV30 and TRBJ1-6, the complete variable domain reads SQTIHQWPATLVQPVGSPLSLECTVEGTSNPNLYWYRQAAGRGLQLLFYSVGIGQISSEVPQNLSASRPQDRQFILSSKKLLLSDSGFYLCAWKDRGSSPLHFGNGTRLTVT.

This chain joins TRBV9 and TRBJ1-2, with TRBD1 as a possible D gene (6 bases). Trimming left V 3 bases short and J 2 bases short, with 17 bases between. This CDR3 has 16 residues. Germline V gene sequence: CDR1 SGDLS, CDR2 YYNGEE. The chain's CDR3 is CASSAPLDRPNYGYTF. Here the CDR3 DNA reads TGTGCCAGCAGCGCCCCCCTCGACAGGCCGAACTATGGCTACACCTTC.

This sequence joins TRBV27 and TRBJ1-5, with D tentatively TRBD1 (5 bases). V was cut by 2 bases and J by 4 bases, with 21 bases left in between. The length of the CDR3 is 18 residues. The V gene's germline CDR1 is MNHEY and CDR2 SMNVEV (reference sequence). DNA for the CDR3: TGTGCCAGCAGTTTAGATGGGGCTCCGGGAGCAAGTAATCAGCCCCAGCATTTT. This gives the protein CASSLDGAPGASNQPQHF.

The J gene is TRBJ2-7, the V gene TRBV5-1; 7 positions match TRBD1. V lost 7 bases and J lost 9; bases outside the gene matches: 19. The CDR3 contains 15 residues. Germline CDR1 is SGHRS and CDR2 is YFSETQ. The CDR3 here is CASGTGPQGSERQYF. CDR3 bases: TGCGCCAGCGGAACCGGTCCACAGGGGAGTGAAAGGCAGTACTTC.

The gene calls are TRBV11-2 and TRBJ2-7; 11 nucleotides line up with TRBD2. The trim removed 3 bases at V and 0 bases at J, leaving 4 bases unmatched. The CDR3 covers 16 residues. Germline values: CDR1 SGHAT, CDR2 FQNNGV. CDR3 protein: CASSFTSGGSSYEQYF. Here the CDR3 DNA reads TGTGCCAGCAGCTTCACTAGCGGGGGTAGCTCCTACGAGCAGTACTTC.

This chain joins TRBV15 and TRBJ2-3, with 7 bases that match TRBD2. The CDR3 runs to 16 residues. Looked up from germline, CDR1 is LNHNV and CDR2 is YYDKDF (reference sequence). V was clipped by 6 bases and J by 3 bases; unmatched bases: 12. DNA for the CDR3: TGTGCCACCAGGCCCCGCGGCGGGGGTGTTACAGATACGCAGTATTTT. This codes for CATRPRGGGVTDTQYF.

In this sample, this clone turned up once. The rearrangement joins TRBV5-4 to TRBJ2-3, with D possibly matching TRBD2 (6 bases). The germline V and J ends were trimmed by 5 bases and 2 bases, with 15 bases remaining between them. CDR1 is SGHNT, CDR2 YYREEE, per germline (reference sequence). This CDR3 is 15 amino acids long. The CDR3 sequence: CASSREPGDTDTQYF. The CDR3 nucleotides read TGTGCCAGCAGTCGTGAACCGGGAGACACAGATACGCAGTATTTT.

This chain uses TRBV11-2 with TRBJ1-4, with D possibly matching TRBD1 (6 bases). Germline V gene sequence: CDR1 SGHAT, CDR2 FQNNGV. The CDR3 length is 13 residues. The germline V and J ends were trimmed by 8 bases and 10 bases, with 17 bases remaining between them. DNA of the CDR3: TGTGCCAGCGGACGGACAAGAGGGGGAAAACTGTTTTTT. Translated: CASGRTRGGKLFF. Combining the CDR3 with reference TRBV11-2 and TRBJ1-4 gives the whole variable domain EAGVAQSPRYKIIEKRQSVAFWCNPISGHATLYWYQQILGQGPKLLIQFQNNGVVDDSQLPKDRFSAERLKGVDSTLKIQPAKLEDSAVYLCASGRTRGGKLFFGSGTQLSVL.

The gene calls are TRBV6-5 and TRBJ1-1; D call uncertain. CDR1 MNHEY and CDR2 SVGAGI come from the germline V gene. Trimming took 6 bases from V and 5 from J, leaving 13 bases between them. The CDR3 extends over 13 amino acids. The CDR3 DNA reads as TGTGCCAGCAGCCCCGGTACGGGTACTGAAGCTTTCTTT. Translated, it gives CASSPGTGTEAFF.

The rearrangement uses TRBV7-6 and TRBJ2-1; D is perhaps TRBD1 (6 bases). V lost 1 base, J lost 5 bases, and 9 bases lay in between. Germline CDR1 is SGHVS and CDR2 is FNYEAQ. The CDR3 contains 14 residues. The CDR3 DNA is TGTGCCAGCAGCTTAGTGGCAGGGGACAATGAGCAGTTCTTC. Its translation is CASSLVAGDNEQFF.

The genes are TRBV19 and TRBJ1-3, with TRBD1 matching 10 bases. This CDR3 has 15 amino acids. The V gene's germline CDR1 is LNHDA and CDR2 SQIVND (reference sequence). J gave up 3 bases and V 9 bases, and 8 bases lay outside the gene matches. CDR3 residues: CASLKTGGFGNTIYF. CDR3 sequence (DNA): TGTGCCAGCCTAAAGACAGGGGGCTTTGGAAACACCATATATTTT.

The chain is built from TRBV7-9 and TRBJ2-3; TRBD2 matches at 9 bases. Germline V gene data show CDR1 as SEHNR and CDR2 as FQNEAQ (reference sequence). This CDR3 is 14 amino acids long. V gave up 2 bases and J gave up 6 bases; unmatched junction bases: 3. The CDR3 spells CASSLNLAGDTQYF. The CDR3 coding sequence is TGTGCCAGCAGCTTAAACCTAGCGGGGGATACGCAGTATTTT.

The chain uses TRBV5-1 and TRBJ2-5; TRBD1 aligns across 12 bases. Germline V gene sequence: CDR1 SGHRS, CDR2 YFSETQ. CDR3 length: 17 residues. V shed 0 bases and J 4 bases; nucleotides not matched to a gene: 7. The DNA of the CDR3 is TGCGCCAGCAGCTTGGGGGACAGGGGGCGCTTGGCAGAGACCCAGTACTTC. Translating gives CASSLGDRGRLAETQYF.

The chain carries TRBV5-4 and TRBJ1-2, with D perhaps matching TRBD1 (5 bases). Germline V gene sequence: CDR1 SGHNT, CDR2 YYREEE (reference sequence). The V end was cut by 1 base, the J end by 3 bases, with 10 bases between. CDR3 length: 14 residues. The CDR3 bases are TGTGCCAGCAGCTTGCCAGGGAAGGACTATGGCTACACCTTC. Its translation is CASSLPGKDYGYTF.

The chain combines TRBV7-8 with TRBJ2-1; 9 bases map to TRBD2. V lost 5 bases, J lost 2 bases, and 10 bases stayed unmatched. Looked up from germline, CDR1 is SGHVS and CDR2 is FQNEAQ. This CDR3 region has 17 residues. The CDR3 DNA follows: TGTGCCAGCAGCCCTAGGGAAGCGGGGGGAGCCTACAATGAGCAGTTCTTC. Translated, it gives CASSPREAGGAYNEQFF.

This rearrangement joins TRBV10-2 to TRBJ1-6, with no clear D. V shed 8 bases and J shed 0 bases, with 20 bases lying between them. Germline values: CDR1 WSHSY, CDR2 SAAADI. CDR3 length: 18 residues. This CDR3 is CASSPGRSRGSYNSPLHF. CDR3 nucleotide sequence: TGCGCCAGCTCCCCCGGCCGCAGCCGCGGCTCCTATAATTCACCCCTCCACTTT.

J is TRBJ2-1 and V is TRBV5-4; 8 positions match TRBD1. CDR1 is SGHNT and CDR2 is YYREEE in the germline V gene (reference sequence). The junction had 7 bases not matched to a gene; V was cut back by 4 bases and J by 4 bases. This CDR3 has 15 amino acids. The CDR3 region has the DNA TGTGCCAGCAGCCCCCCGGGACAGGAATACAATGAGCAGTTCTTC. Amino acid sequence: CASSPPGQEYNEQFF.

This rearrangement joins TRBV11-2 to TRBJ2-7; 7 bases are shared with TRBD1. This CDR3 is built from 15 residues. Germline lookup yields CDR1 SGHAT and CDR2 FQNNGV. V shed 6 bases and J 3 bases; nucleotides not matched to a gene: 11. CDR3 nucleotide sequence: TGTGCCAGCAGTTCCAACCGGGACAGCGTCTACGAGCAGTACTTC. It encodes CASSSNRDSVYEQYF.